This T cell receptor beta chain was captured in a study of cytomegalovirus exposure and HLA in healthy donors. This clone was found once. The germline CDR1 and CDR2 sequences are MNHNS and SASEGT. The CDR3 runs 14 residues. With 6 bases clipped from V and 2 bases from J, the junction kept 3 bases outside the gene matches. Primers for the PCR totalled 60 Vbeta and 13 Jbeta. Measured with immunoSEQ multiplex PCR; TCRdb has only the in-frame clones, and not every one. The sample consists of some 150,000 clones, approximately 80% of them appearing once. Material for sequencing was PBMCs. The source is a woman aged 45-65 years in good health and CMV-seronegative. This chain connects TRBV6-1 to TRBJ1-5; 8 positions match TRBD1. This CDR3 is CASRDRERNQPQHF. The DNA for the CDR3 is TGTGCCAGCAGGGACAGGGAACGCAATCAGCCCCAGCATTTT.